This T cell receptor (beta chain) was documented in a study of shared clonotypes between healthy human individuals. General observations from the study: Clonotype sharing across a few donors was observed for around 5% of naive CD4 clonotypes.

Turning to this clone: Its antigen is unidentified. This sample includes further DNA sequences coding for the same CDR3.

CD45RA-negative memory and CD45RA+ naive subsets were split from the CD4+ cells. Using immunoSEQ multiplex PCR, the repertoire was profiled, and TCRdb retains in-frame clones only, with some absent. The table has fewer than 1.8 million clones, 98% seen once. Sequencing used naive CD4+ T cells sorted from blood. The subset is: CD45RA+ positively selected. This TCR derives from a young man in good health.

CDR3 loop: CATSRDLAGETQYF. In DNA, the CDR3 is TGTGCCACCAGCAGAGATCTGGCAGGGGAGACCCAGTACTTC. The J gene is TRBJ2-5, the V gene TRBV15, with TRBD1 as a possible D gene (5 bases). The V gene lost 0 bases and the J gene lost 5 bases, with 10 bases spanning the gap. Germline assignment: CDR1 LNHNV and CDR2 YYDKDF (reference sequence). This CDR3 has 14 residues.